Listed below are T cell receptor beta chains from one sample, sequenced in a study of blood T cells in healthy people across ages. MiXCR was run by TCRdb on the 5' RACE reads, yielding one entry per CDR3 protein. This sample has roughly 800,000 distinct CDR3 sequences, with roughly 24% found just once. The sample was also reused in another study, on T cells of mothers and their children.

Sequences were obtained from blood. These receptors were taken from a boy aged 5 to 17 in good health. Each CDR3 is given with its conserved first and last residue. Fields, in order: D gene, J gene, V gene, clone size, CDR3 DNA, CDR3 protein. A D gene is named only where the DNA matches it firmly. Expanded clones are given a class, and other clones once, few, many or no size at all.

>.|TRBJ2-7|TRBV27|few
TGTGCCAGCAGTTCCGCCGGAGAGGGGAGCGAGCAGTACTTC
CASSSAGEGSEQYF
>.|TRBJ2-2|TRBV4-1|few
TGCGCCAGCAGCGGAAGGGGGTCCGGGGAGCTGTTTTTT
CASSGRGSGELFF
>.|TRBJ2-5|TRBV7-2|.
TGTGCCAGCACCTCGCAAGAGACCCAGTACTTC
CASTSQETQYF
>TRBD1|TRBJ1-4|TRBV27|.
TGTGCCAGCAGTTGGGGGGACAGCGAAAAACTGTTTTTT
CASSWGDSEKLFF
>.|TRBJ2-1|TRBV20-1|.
TGCAGTGCTAGAGATGCCAATGAGCAGTTCTTC
CSARDANEQFF
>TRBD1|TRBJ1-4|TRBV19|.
TGTGCCAGTAGTATAGACCACGGGACAGGAGCAACTAATGAAAAACTGTTTTTT
CASSIDHGTGATNEKLFF
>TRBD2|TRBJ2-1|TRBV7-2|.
TGTGCCAGCAGCCGCCAGCGGGGCGCCTTAGGGGAGCAGTTCTTC
CASSRQRGALGEQFF
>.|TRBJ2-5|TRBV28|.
TGTGCCAGCAGTTCCTTTCGGCGGGGTAGTGCAGAGACCCAGTACTTC
CASSSFRRGSAETQYF
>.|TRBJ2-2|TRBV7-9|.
TGTGCCAGCAGAGGATGGGGTTATGCGGGGGAGCTGTTTTTT
CASRGWGYAGELFF
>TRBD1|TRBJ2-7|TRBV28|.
TGTGCCACCAGACAGGGACCCTACGAGCAGTACTTC
CATRQGPYEQYF
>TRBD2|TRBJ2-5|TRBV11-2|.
TGTGCCAGCAGCCCCGTTCGGGGGGGCTTTAAGAAGACCCAGTACTTC
CASSPVRGGFKKTQYF
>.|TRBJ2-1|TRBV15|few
TGTGCCACCAGCCGGACAACCTACAATGAGCAGCTCTTC
CATSRTTYNEQLF
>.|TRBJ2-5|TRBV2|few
TGTGCCAGCAGTGTAATAGGCGAAGAGACCCAGTACTTC
CASSVIGEETQYF
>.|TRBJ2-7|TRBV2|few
TGTGCCAGCGGGGACTTTACAGGTTCCTACGAGCAGTACTTC
CASGDFTGSYEQYF
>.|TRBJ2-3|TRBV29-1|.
TGCAGCGTTAACGCCTTCGGGAGCACAGATACGCAGTATTTT
CSVNAFGSTDTQYF
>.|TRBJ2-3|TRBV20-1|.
TGCAGTGCTAGAGATCTAGGGTCTCTTCTCCATACGCAGTATTTT
CSARDLGSLLHTQYF
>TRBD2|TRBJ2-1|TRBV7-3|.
TGTGCCAGCAGCTTATCTGTAAGTAGCGGGCCCTCCGGGAATGAGCAGTTCTTC
CASSLSVSSGPSGNEQFF
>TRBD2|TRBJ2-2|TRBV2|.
TGTGCCAGCAGGGGGACTAGCGGGGGCTCCGGGGAGCTGTTTTTT
CASRGTSGGSGELFF
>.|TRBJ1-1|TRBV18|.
TGTGCCAGCTCACCCCTCGGACACCTTGGGAACACTGAAGCTTTCTTT
CASSPLGHLGNTEAFF
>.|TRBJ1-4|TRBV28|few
TGTGCCAGCAGTTTACCCCCTGACGGGAATGAAAAACTGTTTTTT
CASSLPPDGNEKLFF
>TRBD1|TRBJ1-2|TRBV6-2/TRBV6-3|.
TGTGCCAGCAGTCCCTGGGACAGGGAGGGCTACACCTTC
CASSPWDREGYTF
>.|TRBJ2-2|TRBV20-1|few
TGCAGTGCTAGAGTCGGGGTCCCCGGGGAGCTGTTTTTT
CSARVGVPGELFF
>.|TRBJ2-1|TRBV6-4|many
TGTGCCAGCAGTGAAGGTGACGCGGGAAATGAGCAGTTCTTC
CASSEGDAGNEQFF
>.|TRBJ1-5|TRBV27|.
TGTGCCAGCAGTACCCGCATAGATCAGCCCCAGCATTTT
CASSTRIDQPQHF
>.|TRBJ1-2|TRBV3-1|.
TGTGCCAGCAGCCACTACACGAATGGCTACACCTTC
CASSHYTNGYTF
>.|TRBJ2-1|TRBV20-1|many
TGCAGTGCTTCCCGGGACCCGGGGAGGAATGAGCAGTTCTTC
CSASRDPGRNEQFF
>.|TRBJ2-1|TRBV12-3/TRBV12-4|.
TGTGCCAGCAGTCCCTTGGGGCAGAATGAGCAGTTCTTC
CASSPLGQNEQFF
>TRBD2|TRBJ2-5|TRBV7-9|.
TGTGCCAGCAGCTCGGGGGGGCCTCGAGAGACCCAGTACTTC
CASSSGGPRETQYF
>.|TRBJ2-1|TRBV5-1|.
TGCGCCAGCAGCTCGGGACCTCAGAAATCTTCCTACAATGAGCAGTTCTTC
CASSSGPQKSSYNEQFF
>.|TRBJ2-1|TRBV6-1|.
TGTGCCAGCAGTGAGAAGTTTGAAGGCAATGAGCAGTTCTTC
CASSEKFEGNEQFF
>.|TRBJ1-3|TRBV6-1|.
TGTGCCAGCAGCCCGGTCAGGTTTGGGGGAAACACCATATATTTT
CASSPVRFGGNTIYF
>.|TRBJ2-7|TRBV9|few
TGTGCCAGCAGCGTTAATTGGATGACCTACGAGCAGTACTTC
CASSVNWMTYEQYF
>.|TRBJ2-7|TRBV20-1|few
TGCAGTGCCCGGGAGGACAGTTCCTACGAGCAGTACTTC
CSAREDSSYEQYF
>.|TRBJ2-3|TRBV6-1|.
TGTGCCAGCAGGGAAATTGCAGATACGCAGTATTTT
CASREIADTQYF
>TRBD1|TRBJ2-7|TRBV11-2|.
TGTGCCAGCAGCTTCCGGGACAGTCCCCCTTACGAGCAGTACTTC
CASSFRDSPPYEQYF
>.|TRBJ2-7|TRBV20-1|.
TGCAGTGCTAGTCCCCGGTATAGAGGGGCCCTCTCCTACGAGCAGTACTTC
CSASPRYRGALSYEQYF
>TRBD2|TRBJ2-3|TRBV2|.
TGTGCCAGCATGGCGGGGGTGAGCACAGATACGCAGTATTTT
CASMAGVSTDTQYF
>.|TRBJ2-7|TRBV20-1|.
TGCAGTGCTAGAGAATTAGGGTACGAGCAGTACTTC
CSARELGYEQYF
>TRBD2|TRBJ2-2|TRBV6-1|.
TGTGCCAGCAACCCTCGGGTAGCGGGGGGACACACCGGGGAGCTGTTTTTT
CASNPRVAGGHTGELFF
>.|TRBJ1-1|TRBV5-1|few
TGCGCCAGCAGGCACACGGGAGGTACTGAAGCTTTCTTT
CASRHTGGTEAFF
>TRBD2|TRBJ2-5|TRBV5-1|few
TGCGCCAGCAGCTCCTCAGCGGGGGGCCAAGAGACCCAGTACTTC
CASSSSAGGQETQYF
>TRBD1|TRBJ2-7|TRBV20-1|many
TGCAGTGCTAATACAGGGGGGTTTCAGCAGTACTTC
CSANTGGFQQYF
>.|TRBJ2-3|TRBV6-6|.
TGTGCCAGCAGTCCCCTCCGGGGGCCCGGCACAGATACGCAGTATTTT
CASSPLRGPGTDTQYF
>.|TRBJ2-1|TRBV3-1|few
TGTGCCAGCAGCCAAGATGCCGGAGGGTCCTACAATGAGCAGTTCTTC
CASSQDAGGSYNEQFF
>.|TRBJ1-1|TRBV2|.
TGTGCCAGCAGCCGGCAGCGAGTCACTGAAGCTTTCTTT
CASSRQRVTEAFF
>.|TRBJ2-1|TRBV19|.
TGTGCCAGTAGTAGTAGGTCGGGGCAGGCCTACAATGAGCAGTTCTTC
CASSSRSGQAYNEQFF
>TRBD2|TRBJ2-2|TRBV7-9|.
TGTGCCAGCAGCTTATCCCCTCTAGCGGGGGACGGGGAGCTGTTTTTT
CASSLSPLAGDGELFF
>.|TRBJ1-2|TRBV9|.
TGTGCCAGCAGTCCCCAAGGATCCTCCTATGGCTACACCTTC
CASSPQGSSYGYTF
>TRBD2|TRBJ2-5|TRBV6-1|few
TGTGCCAGCATCCCTAGCGGGGGTCGAGAGACCCAGTACTTC
CASIPSGGRETQYF
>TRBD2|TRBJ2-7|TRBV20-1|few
TGCAGTGCTAGAGATAGCATTTTGGGAGCGGGGGGCCAGGACGAGCAGTACTTC
CSARDSILGAGGQDEQYF
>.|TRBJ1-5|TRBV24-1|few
TGTGCCACCAGTGGCGGGTATAGCAATCAGCCCCAGCATTTT
CATSGGYSNQPQHF
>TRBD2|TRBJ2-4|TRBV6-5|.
TGTGCCAGCAGTTACTCTGCTAGCGGGGGAAACATTCAGTACTTC
CASSYSASGGNIQYF
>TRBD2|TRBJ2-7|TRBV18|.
TGTGCCAGCTCACAAGACGTCATGAGGGTAGCGGGCCCGCCTGGCGAGCAGTACTTC
CASSQDVMRVAGPPGEQYF
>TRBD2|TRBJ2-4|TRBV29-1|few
TGCAGCGTTGCGGGGGGTCCATTTCAGTACTTC
CSVAGGPFQYF
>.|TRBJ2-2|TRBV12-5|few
TGTGCTAGTGGTTTGGGGGGCTCAGCGAACACCGGGGAGCTGTTTTTT
CASGLGGSANTGELFF